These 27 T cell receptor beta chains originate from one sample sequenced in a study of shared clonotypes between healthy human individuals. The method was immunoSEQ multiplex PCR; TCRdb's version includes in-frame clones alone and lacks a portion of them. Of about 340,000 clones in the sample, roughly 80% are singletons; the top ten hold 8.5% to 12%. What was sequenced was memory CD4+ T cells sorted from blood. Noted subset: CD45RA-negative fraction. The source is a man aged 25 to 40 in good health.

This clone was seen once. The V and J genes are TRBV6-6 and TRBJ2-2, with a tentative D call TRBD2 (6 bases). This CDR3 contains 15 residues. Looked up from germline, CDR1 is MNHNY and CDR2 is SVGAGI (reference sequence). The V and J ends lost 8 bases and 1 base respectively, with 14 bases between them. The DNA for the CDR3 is TGTGCCAGCCGAGGAGGGAGGAAGAACACCGGGGAGCTGTTTTTT. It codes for CASRGGRKNTGELFF.

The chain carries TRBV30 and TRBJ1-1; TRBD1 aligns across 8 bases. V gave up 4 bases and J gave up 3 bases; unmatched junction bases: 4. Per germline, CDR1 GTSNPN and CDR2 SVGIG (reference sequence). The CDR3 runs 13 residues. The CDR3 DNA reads TGTGCCTGGAAGGACAGGGTGGACACTGAAGCTTTCTTT. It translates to CAWKDRVDTEAFF.

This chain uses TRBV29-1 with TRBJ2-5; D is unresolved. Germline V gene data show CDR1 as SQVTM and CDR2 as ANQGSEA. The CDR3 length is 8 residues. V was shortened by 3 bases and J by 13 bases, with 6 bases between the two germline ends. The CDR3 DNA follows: TGCAGCGTTGATGACGGGTACTTC. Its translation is CSVDDGYF.

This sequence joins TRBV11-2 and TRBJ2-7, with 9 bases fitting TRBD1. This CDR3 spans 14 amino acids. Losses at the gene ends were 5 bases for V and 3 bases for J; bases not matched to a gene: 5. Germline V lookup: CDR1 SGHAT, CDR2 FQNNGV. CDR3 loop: CASSIQGAGYEQYF. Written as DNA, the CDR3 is TGTGCCAGCAGCATACAGGGGGCAGGCTACGAGCAGTACTTC. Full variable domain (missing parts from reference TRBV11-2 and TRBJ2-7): EAGVAQSPRYKIIEKRQSVAFWCNPISGHATLYWYQQILGQGPKLLIQFQNNGVVDDSQLPKDRFSAERLKGVDSTLKIQPAKLEDSAVYLCASSIQGAGYEQYFGPGTRLTVT.

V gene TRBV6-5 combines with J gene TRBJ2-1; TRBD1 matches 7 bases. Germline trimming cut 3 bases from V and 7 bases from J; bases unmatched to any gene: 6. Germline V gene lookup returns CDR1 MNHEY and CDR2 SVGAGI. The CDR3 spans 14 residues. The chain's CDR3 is CASSYYRGVNEQFF. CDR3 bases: TGTGCCAGCAGTTATTACAGGGGAGTGAATGAGCAGTTCTTC.

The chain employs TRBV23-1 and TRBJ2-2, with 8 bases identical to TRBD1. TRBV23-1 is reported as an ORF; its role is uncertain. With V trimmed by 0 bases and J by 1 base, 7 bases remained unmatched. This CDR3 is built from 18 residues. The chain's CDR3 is CASSQSVGGQVNTGELFF. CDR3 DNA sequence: TGCGCCAGCAGTCAATCGGTTGGGGGACAGGTGAACACCGGGGAGCTGTTTTTT.

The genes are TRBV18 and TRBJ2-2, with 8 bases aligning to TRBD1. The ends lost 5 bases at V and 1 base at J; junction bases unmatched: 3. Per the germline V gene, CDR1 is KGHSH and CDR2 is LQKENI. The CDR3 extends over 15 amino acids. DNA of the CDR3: TGTGCCAGCTCAATCGGGACAGGGAACACCGGGGAGCTGTTTTTT. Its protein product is CASSIGTGNTGELFF.

The CDR3 spells CASSSGQVSSYEQYF. Here the CDR3 DNA reads TGCGCCAGCAGCTCGGGACAGGTAAGCTCCTACGAGCAGTACTTC. V is TRBV5-1 and J is TRBJ2-7; 8 bases fit TRBD1. The germline CDR1 and CDR2 sequences are SGHRS and YFSETQ. V trimming: 3 bases; J trimming: 0 bases; junction bases outside the gene matches: 5. This CDR3 has 15 residues.

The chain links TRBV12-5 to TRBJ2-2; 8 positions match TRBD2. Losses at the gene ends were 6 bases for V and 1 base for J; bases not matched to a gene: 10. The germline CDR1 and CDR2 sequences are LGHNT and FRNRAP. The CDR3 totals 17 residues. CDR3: CASGQGTAGGNTGELFF. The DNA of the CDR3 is TGTGCTAGTGGCCAAGGGACCGCGGGGGGGAACACCGGGGAGCTGTTTTTT.

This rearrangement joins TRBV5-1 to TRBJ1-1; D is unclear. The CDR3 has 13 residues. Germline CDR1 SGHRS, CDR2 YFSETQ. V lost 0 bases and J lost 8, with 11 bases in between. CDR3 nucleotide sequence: TGCGCCAGCAGCTTGGTAGGGCGCGCCGAAGCTTTCTTT. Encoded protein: CASSLVGRAEAFF.

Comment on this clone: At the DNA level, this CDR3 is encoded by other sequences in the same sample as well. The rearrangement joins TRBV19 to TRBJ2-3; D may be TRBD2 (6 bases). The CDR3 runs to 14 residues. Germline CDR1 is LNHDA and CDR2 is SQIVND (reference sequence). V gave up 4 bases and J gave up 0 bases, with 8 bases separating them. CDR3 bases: TGTGCCAGTAGTACGAGCGGGAGCACAGATACGCAGTATTTT. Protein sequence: CASSTSGSTDTQYF. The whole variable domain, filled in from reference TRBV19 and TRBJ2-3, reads DGGITQSPKYLFRKEGQNVTLSCEQNLNHDAMYWYRQDPGQGLRLIYYSQIVNDFQKGDIAEGYSVSREKKESFPLTVTSAQKNPTAFYLCASSTSGSTDTQYFGPGTRLTVL.

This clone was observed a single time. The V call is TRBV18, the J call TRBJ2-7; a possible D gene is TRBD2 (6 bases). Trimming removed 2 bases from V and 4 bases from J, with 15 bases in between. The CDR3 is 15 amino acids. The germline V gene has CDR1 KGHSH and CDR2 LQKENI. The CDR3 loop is CASSPSLAEGYEQYF. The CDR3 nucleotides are TGTGCCAGCTCACCATCGTTAGCGGAGGGGTACGAGCAGTACTTC.

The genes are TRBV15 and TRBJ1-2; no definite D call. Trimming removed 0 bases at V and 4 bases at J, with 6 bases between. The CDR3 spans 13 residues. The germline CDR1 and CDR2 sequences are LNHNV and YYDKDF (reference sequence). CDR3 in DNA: TGTGCCACCAGCAGAGATAGGGTCTATGGCTACACCTTC. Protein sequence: CATSRDRVYGYTF.

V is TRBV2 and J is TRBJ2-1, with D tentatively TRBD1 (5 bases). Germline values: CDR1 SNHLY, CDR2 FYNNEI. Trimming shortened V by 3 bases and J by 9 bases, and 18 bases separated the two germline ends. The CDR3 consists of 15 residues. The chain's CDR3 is CASSDQGTTSPEQFF. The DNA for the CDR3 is TGTGCCAGCAGTGATCAGGGAACCACCTCACCTGAGCAGTTCTTC.

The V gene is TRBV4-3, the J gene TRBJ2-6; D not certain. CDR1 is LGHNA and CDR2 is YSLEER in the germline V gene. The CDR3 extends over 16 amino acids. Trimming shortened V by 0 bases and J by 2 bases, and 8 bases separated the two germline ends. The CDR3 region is CASSQDLGPGANVLTF. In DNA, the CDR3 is TGCGCCAGCAGCCAAGACTTGGGCCCTGGGGCCAACGTCCTGACTTTC.

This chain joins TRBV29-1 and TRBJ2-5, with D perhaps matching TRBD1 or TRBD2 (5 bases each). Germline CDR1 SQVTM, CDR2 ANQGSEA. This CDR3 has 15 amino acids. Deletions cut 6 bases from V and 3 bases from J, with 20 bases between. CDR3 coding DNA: TGCAGCGTGATACATCGAGGGGCCAAGAAAGAGACCCAGTACTTC. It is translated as CSVIHRGAKKETQYF.

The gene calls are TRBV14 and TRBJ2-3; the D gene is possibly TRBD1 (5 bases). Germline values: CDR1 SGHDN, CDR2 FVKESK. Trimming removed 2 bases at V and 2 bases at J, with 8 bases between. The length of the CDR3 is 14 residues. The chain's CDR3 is CASSQRQYTDTQYF. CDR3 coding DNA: TGTGCCAGCAGCCAACGACAGTACACAGATACGCAGTATTTT.

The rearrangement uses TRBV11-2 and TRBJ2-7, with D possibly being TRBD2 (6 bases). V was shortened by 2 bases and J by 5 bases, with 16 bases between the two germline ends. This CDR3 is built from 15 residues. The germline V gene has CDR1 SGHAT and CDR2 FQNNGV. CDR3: CASSLLGLQRDEQYF. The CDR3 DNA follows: TGTGCCAGCAGCTTATTGGGACTCCAAAGGGACGAGCAGTACTTC.

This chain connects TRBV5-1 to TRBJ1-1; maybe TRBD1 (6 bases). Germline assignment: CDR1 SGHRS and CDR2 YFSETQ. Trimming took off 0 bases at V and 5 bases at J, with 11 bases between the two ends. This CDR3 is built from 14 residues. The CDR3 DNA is TGCGCCAGCAGCTTGGGGAGGGGGAGGACTGAAGCTTTCTTT. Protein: CASSLGRGRTEAFF.

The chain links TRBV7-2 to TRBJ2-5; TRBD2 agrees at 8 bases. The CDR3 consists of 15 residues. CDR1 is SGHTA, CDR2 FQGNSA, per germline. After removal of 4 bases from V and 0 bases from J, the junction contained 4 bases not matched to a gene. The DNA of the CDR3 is TGTGCCAGCAGCTCCGGACTAGCCCACCAAGAGACCCAGTACTTC. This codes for CASSSGLAHQETQYF. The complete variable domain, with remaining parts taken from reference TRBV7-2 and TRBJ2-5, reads GAGVSQSPSNKVTEKGKDVELRCDPISGHTALYWYRQSLGQGLEFLIYFQGNSAPDKSGLPSDRFSAERTGGSVSTLTIQRTQQEDSAVYLCASSSGLAHQETQYFGPGTRLLVL.

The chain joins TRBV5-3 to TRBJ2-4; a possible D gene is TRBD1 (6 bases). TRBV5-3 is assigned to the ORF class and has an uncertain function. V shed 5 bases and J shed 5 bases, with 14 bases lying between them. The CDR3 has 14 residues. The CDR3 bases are TGTGCCAGAAGACCCCAACAGGGTGAAAACATTCAGTACTTC. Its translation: CARRPQQGENIQYF.

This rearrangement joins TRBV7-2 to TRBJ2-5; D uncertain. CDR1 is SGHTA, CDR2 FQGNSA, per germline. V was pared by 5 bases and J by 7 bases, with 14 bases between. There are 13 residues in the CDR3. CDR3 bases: TGTGCCAGCAGCCCCGACCAGAAGGGGACCCAGTACTTC. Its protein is CASSPDQKGTQYF.

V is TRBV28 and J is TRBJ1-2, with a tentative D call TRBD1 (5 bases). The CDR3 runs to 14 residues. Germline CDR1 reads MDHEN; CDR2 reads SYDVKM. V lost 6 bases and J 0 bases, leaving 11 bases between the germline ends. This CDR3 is CASRWTKANYGYTF. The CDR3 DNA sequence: TGTGCCAGCAGGTGGACAAAAGCTAACTATGGCTACACCTTC.

CDR3 amino acids: CASSSTGGAVTQYF. The CDR3 DNA sequence: TGTGCCAGCAGCTCGACAGGGGGCGCAGTTACGCAGTATTTT. The chain uses TRBV7-3 and TRBJ2-3; 10 nucleotides align to TRBD1. The CDR3 has 14 residues. CDR1 is SGHTA and CDR2 is FQGTGA in the germline V gene. V trimming: 4 bases; J trimming: 8 bases; junction bases outside the gene matches: 6.

The CDR3 region has the DNA TGTGCCAGCAGCTTGGGCCTGACAGGGATCTCCTACAATGAGCAGTTCTTC. Its protein is CASSLGLTGISYNEQFF. This chain joins TRBV5-6 and TRBJ2-1, with 7 bases matching TRBD1. Germline loops: CDR1 SGHDT, CDR2 YYEEEE. The CDR3 has 17 amino acids. Losses at the gene ends were 0 bases for V and 0 bases for J; bases not matched to a gene: 6.

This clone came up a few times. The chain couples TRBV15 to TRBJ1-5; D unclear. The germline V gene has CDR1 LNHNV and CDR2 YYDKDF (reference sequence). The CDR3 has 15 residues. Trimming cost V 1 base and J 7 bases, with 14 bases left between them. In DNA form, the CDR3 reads TGTGCCACCAGCAGAGGAGGTGGGTCTTGGCAGCCCCAGCATTTT. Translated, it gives CATSRGGGSWQPQHF.

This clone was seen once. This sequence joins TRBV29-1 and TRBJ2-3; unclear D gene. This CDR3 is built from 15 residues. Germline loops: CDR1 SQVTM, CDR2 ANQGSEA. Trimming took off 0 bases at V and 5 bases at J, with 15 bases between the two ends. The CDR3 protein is CSVEDKALLGDTQYF. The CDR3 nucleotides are TGCAGCGTTGAAGATAAGGCACTACTCGGAGATACGCAGTATTTT.